This TCR beta chain originates from a study of T cells after yellow fever vaccination. Study summary: Preparing low-cell-number fractions relied on SMART-Seq v4 Ultra Low Input.

Whole-study results and caveats: Though it reached lower strength, the secondary response hit its peak faster, day 5 versus 15. Post-booster repertoires again held most primary-vaccination clones (around 95% CD4, roughly 88% CD8). Clonotype sharing between CD4 and CD8 compartments was small.

TCRdb fed the 5' RACE reads into MiXCR, producing one record per CDR3 protein. The sample contains 230,000 or so distinct CDR3 sequences, around 6.7% of which appear only once. Trimming took 4 bases from V and 5 from J; bases not matched to a gene: 8. This CDR3 region has 16 residues. CDR1 and CDR2 (germline): MNHEY, SMNVEV (reference sequence). This clonotype was seen only a few times. The antigen remains unidentified. This TCR derives from a man aged 30 to 45 who received the YFV17D yellow fever vaccine. Sequenced material: CD4+ T cells sorted from PBMCs, taken on the day of the yellow fever booster vaccination. V usage is TRBV27 and J usage is TRBJ2-2; 9 bases agree with TRBD2. In DNA form, the CDR3 reads TGTGCCAGCAGTTCCCGTTGGCTAGCGGGAACCGGGGAGCTGTTTTTT. Translation: CASSSRWLAGTGELFF.